This TCR beta chain is from a study of blood T cell repertoires in COVID-19. The protocol was immunoSEQ multiplex PCR, while the TCRdb copy is restricted to in-frame clones and leaves out a portion. The sample carries 160,000 or so clones, 70% to 90% recorded once. This CDR3 contains 17 residues. V dropped 3 bases and J dropped 0; count of bases not matched to a gene: 3. Per germline, CDR1 SGHVS and CDR2 FQNEAQ. This receptor was identified in a woman aged 45-59 years who had recovered from COVID-19. V and J are TRBV7-8 and TRBJ1-4; 11 positions agree with TRBD1. The sample comprised PBMCs or T cells enriched from blood (not recorded which). CDR3 loop: CASSLGTGGATNEKLFF. The DNA for the CDR3 is TGTGCCAGCAGCTTGGGGACAGGGGGGGCAACTAATGAAAAACTGTTTTTT.